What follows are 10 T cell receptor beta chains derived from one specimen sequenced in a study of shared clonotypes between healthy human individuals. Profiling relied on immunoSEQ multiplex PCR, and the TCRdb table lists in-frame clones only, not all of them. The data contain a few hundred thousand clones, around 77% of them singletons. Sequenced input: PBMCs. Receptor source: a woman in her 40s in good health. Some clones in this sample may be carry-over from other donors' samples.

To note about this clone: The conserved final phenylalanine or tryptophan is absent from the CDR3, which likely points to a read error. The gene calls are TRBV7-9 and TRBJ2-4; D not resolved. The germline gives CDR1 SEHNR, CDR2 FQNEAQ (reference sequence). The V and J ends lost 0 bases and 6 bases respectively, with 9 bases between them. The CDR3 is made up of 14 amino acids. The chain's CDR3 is CASSLASRLNIQYL. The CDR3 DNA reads TGTGCCAGCAGCTTAGCGTCAAGGTTAAACATTCAGTACCTC.

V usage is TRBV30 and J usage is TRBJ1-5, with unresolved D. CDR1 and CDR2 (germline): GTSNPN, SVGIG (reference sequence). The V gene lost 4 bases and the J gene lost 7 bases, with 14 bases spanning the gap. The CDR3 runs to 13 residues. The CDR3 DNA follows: TGTGCCTGGAATATAGGGTTGAACCAGCCCCAGCATTTT. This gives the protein CAWNIGLNQPQHF.

The CDR3 sequence: CATSRGPSGAEAFF. Here the CDR3 DNA reads TGTGCCACCAGCAGAGGGCCAAGTGGGGCTGAAGCTTTCTTT. The chain carries TRBV15 and TRBJ1-1; unclear D gene. The germline gives CDR1 LNHNV, CDR2 YYDKDF (reference sequence). The germline V and J ends were trimmed by 1 base and 6 bases, with 12 bases remaining between them. The CDR3 totals 14 residues.

In DNA form, the CDR3 reads TGTGCCAGCAAACCCGGGACAGGGATAGACGAGCAGTACTTC. It yields the protein CASKPGTGIDEQYF. This rearrangement joins TRBV6-1 to TRBJ2-7, with TRBD1 identical over 9 bases. V was clipped by 7 bases and J by 5 bases; unmatched bases: 9. There are 14 residues in the CDR3. Per the germline V gene, CDR1 is MNHNS and CDR2 is SASEGT.

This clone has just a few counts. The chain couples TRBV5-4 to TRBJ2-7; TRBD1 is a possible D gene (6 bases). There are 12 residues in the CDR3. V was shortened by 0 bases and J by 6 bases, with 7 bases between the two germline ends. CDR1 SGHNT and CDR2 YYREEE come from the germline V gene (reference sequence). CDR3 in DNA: TGTGCCAGCAGCTTGGGGACAGTCGAGCAGTACTTC. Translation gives CASSLGTVEQYF.

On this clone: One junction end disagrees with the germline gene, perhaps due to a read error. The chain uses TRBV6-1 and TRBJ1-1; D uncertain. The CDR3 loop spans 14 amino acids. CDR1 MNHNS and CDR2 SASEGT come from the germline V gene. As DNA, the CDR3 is TGTGCCAGCAGTCAAGCGTCCCCGAACACTGAAGCTTTCTTT. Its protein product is CASSQASPNTEAFF.

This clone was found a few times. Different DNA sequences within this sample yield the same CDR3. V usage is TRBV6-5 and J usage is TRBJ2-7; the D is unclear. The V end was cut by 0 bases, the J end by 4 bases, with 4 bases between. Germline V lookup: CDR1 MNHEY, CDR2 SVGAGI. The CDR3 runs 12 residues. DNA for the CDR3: TGTGCCAGCAGTTACTCGAGGTACGAGCAGTACTTC. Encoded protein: CASSYSRYEQYF.

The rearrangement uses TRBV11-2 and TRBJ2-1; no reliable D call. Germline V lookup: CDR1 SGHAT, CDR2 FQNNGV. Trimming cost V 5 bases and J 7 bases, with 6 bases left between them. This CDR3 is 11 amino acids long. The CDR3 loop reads CASSPRNEQFF. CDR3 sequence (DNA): TGTGCCAGCAGCCCAAGGAATGAGCAGTTCTTC.

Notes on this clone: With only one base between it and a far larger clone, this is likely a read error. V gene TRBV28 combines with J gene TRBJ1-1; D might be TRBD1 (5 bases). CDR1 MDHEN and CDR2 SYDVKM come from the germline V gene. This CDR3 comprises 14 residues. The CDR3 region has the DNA TGTGCCAGCTTTGCGTCGGTGGGGGGTACTGGAGCTTTCTTT. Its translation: CASFASVGGTGAFF.

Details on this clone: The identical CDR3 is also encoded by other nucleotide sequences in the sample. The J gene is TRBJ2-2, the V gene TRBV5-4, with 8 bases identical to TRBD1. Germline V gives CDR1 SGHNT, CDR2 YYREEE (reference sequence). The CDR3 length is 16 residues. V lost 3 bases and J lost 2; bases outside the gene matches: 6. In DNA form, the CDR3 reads TGTGCCAGCAGCTATGACAGGGGCACAAACACCGGGGAGCTGTTTTTT. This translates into CASSYDRGTNTGELFF.